The 9 T cell receptor beta chains below were found in one sample sequenced in a study of T cells after yellow fever vaccination. In TCRdb, the 5' RACE reads were re-called with MiXCR into one record per CDR3 protein. The table shows about 510,000 distinct CDR3 sequences, with just over 20% occurring only once. The sequencing here drew on PBMCs, taken about 21 days after the first yellow fever vaccination. The receptors stem from a man aged 18-30 years who received the YFV17D yellow fever vaccine.

A few counts support this clonotype. The rearrangement links TRBV3-1 to TRBJ2-5; D tentatively reads TRBD1 or TRBD2 (5 bases each). CDR3 length: 14 amino acids. The germline V and J ends were trimmed by 3 bases and 7 bases, with 15 bases remaining between them. Germline CDR1 LGHDT, CDR2 YNNKEL (reference sequence). The CDR3: CASSHGERGATQYF. Here the CDR3 DNA reads TGTGCCAGCAGCCACGGGGAAAGAGGGGCGACCCAGTACTTC.

This chain links TRBV13 with TRBJ2-7; 10 nucleotides line up with TRBD2. The J segment lost 2 bases and the V segment lost 2 bases, leaving 3 bases of the junction unmatched. CDR1 is PRHDT, CDR2 FYEKMQ, per germline (reference sequence). The CDR3 loop spans 15 amino acids. DNA for the CDR3: TGTGCCAGCAGCTTAAGACTAGCGGGCCCCTACGAGCAGTACTTC. Protein product: CASSLRLAGPYEQYF.

This clonotype came up a few times. The genes are TRBV10-2 and TRBJ2-5; D not certain. This CDR3 is 13 amino acids long. Between the trimmed V and J ends, which lost 2 bases and 1 base, there was a span of 5 bases. Germline CDR1 and CDR2: WSHSY and SAAADI. The CDR3 DNA reads TGCGCCAGCAGTGAGGGGGTCCAAGAGACCCAGTACTTC. Amino acids: CASSEGVQETQYF.

This clonotype was observed a few times. This sequence joins TRBV12-3 or TRBV12-4 and TRBJ1-2; tentatively, D is TRBD1 (6 bases). CDR3 length: 13 residues. V was pared by 3 bases and J by 8 bases, with 13 bases between. The CDR3 nucleotides are TGTGCCAGCAGTTTGGGCTTGAGGGGGGGCTACACCTTC. This codes for CASSLGLRGGYTF.

V and J are TRBV12-3 or TRBV12-4 and TRBJ2-7, with 8 positions matching TRBD1. V dropped 5 bases and J dropped 6; count of bases not matched to a gene: 9. The CDR3 is made up of 14 amino acids. CDR3 in DNA: TGTGCCAGCAGTCCCGGGACAGGTGTCGGCGAGCAGTACGTC. Its protein is CASSPGTGVGEQYV.

This clonotype was seen a few times. The J gene is TRBJ2-7, the V gene TRBV20-1; D possibly uses TRBD1 or TRBD2 (5 bases each). The CDR3 has 14 residues. The V end lost 0 bases, the J end lost 4 bases, and 13 bases lay between the germline ends. Germline lookup yields CDR1 DFQATT and CDR2 SNEGSKA (reference sequence). The CDR3 nucleotides are TGCAGTGCTAGAGATAAGGGACGGATGTACGAGCAGTACTTC. This codes for CSARDKGRMYEQYF.

This clonotype showed up just a few times. The chain joins TRBV20-1 to TRBJ1-4; D not resolved. Trimming took off 3 bases at V and 1 base at J, with 18 bases between the two ends. The CDR3 consists of 17 residues. Germline CDR1 is DFQATT and CDR2 is SNEGSKA (reference sequence). The CDR3 nucleotides are TGCAGTGCTAGCGAAGGATTTCGGAGACGAACTAATGAAAAACTGTTTTTT. It yields the protein CSASEGFRRRTNEKLFF.

The sample holds a few counts of this clonotype. The chain carries TRBV6-4 and TRBJ2-2; 10 nucleotides agree with TRBD2. Looked up from germline, CDR1 is MRHNA and CDR2 is SNTAGT. Losses at the gene ends were 5 bases for V and 6 bases for J; bases not matched to a gene: 6. CDR3 length equals 15 residues. CDR3 coding DNA: TGTGCCAGCAGTCCGGGACTAGCGTGGGCCGGGGAGCTGTTTTTT. Its protein product is CASSPGLAWAGELFF.

This clonotype has more than one count but fewer than ten. The chain carries TRBV20-1 and TRBJ2-1, with D unresolved. The CDR3 totals 15 residues. Trimming pared 0 bases from V and 0 bases from J, leaving 9 bases between. Germline V gene lookup returns CDR1 DFQATT and CDR2 SNEGSKA (reference sequence). In nucleotides, the CDR3 is TGCAGTGCTAGAGAGGGTCGGGCCTCCTACAATGAGCAGTTCTTC. Protein: CSAREGRASYNEQFF.